A single TCR beta chain is shown here with its context. Its antigen is still unknown. Methods used by the authors: Counting gave a median of 95,638 TCRs per sample, with values ranging from about 23,224 to 690,600. TCRdb itself ran the RACE reads through MiXCR, one entry per CDR3 protein. None of the V and J calls come from the authors' own analysis; TCRdb made them. The table lists 240,000 or so distinct CDR3 sequences, approximately 8.6% of them singletons. This specimen belongs to a study of human T cells and chemical hapten exposure. Study-wide context: Each patch test put 0.01% DPC on the upper back, and results were read at 6 days.

Time point in this sample: pre-sensitization, week 0. Treatment meaning: therapeutic diphenylcyclopropenone sensitization with weekly scalp DPC. Trimming removed 5 bases at V and 1 base at J, with 11 bases between. Germline CDR1 and CDR2: MNHEY and SVGEGT. The CDR3 length is 14 residues. Study-wide findings and caveats: Expanded TCRs were compared with controls, and the expanded TCRs formed significantly more large CDR3 similarity clusters. Counts of TCRs above 1 in 1000 frequency stayed unchanged with DPC sensitization.

The starting material was whole blood, obtained in connection with sensitization to the hapten diphenylcyclopropenone (DPC). The TCR originated in a woman aged 40 to 49 with alopecia areata. Some clones in this sample may be carry-over from other donors' samples. The rearrangement joins TRBV6-2 or TRBV6-3 to TRBJ1-2; D is undetermined. The DNA of the CDR3 is TGTGCCAGCAGTAAGGCCCTTAATAACTATGGCTACACCTTC. This sequence encodes CASSKALNNYGYTF.